This T cell receptor (beta chain) came from a study of blood T cell repertoires in COVID-19. Overall study context: Donors in the United States, Italy and Spain gave samples during acute or convalescent COVID-19. Sources were T cells, B-cell-depleted T cells, or PBMCs; the material itself was cDNA or gDNA.

Germline V CDR1 and CDR2: MGHDK, SYGVNS. This CDR3 is built from 15 residues. V lost 1 base and J 2 bases, leaving 10 bases between the germline ends. Authors' data handling: Amplification of reference gene primers was used by the study to estimate nucleated cell counts. Libraries were prepared by immunoSEQ multiplex PCR; TCRdb keeps only in-frame clonotypes and omits some of them. D and trimming were read from the DNA, whereas the V and J calls and clone size are those reported in that table. Of 110,000 to 150,000 clones in the sample, approximately 88% were seen once. Sequenced: peripheral blood. This TCR came from a man between 65 and 85 years old with acute or convalescent COVID-19. The chain recombines TRBV25-1 with TRBJ2-3; D remains ambiguous. Here the CDR3 reads CASSESFLATDTQYF. The CDR3 DNA reads TGTGCCAGCAGTGAATCTTTTCTGGCCACAGATACGCAGTATTTT. Full variable domain (missing parts from reference TRBV25-1 and TRBJ2-3): EADIYQTPRYLVIGTGKKITLECSQTMGHDKMYWYQQDPGMELHLIHYSYGVNSTEKGDLSSESTVSRIRTEHFPLTLESARPSHTSQYLCASSESFLATDTQYFGPGTRLTVL.